These 21 T cell receptor beta chains share one sample of origin, sequenced in a study of blood T cell repertoires in COVID-19. Here immunoSEQ multiplex PCR was the method, and the copy in TCRdb shows in-frame clones only, minus some. The sample contains about 69,000 clones, approximately 75% of which appear only once. Source material: peripheral blood. These receptors came from a human donor in a cohort sampled during active COVID-19.

This chain links TRBV4-2 with TRBJ1-5, with D tentatively TRBD1 (6 bases). This CDR3 has 15 residues. Trimming took off 1 base at V and 7 bases at J, with 14 bases between the two ends. Per the germline V gene, CDR1 is LGHNA and CDR2 is YNFKEQ. CDR3 sequence: CASSQVEGGLQPQHF. The CDR3 nucleotides read TGTGCCAGCAGCCAAGTTGAGGGGGGGTTACAGCCCCAGCATTTT.

J is TRBJ1-5 and V is TRBV28; 8 positions agree with TRBD1. The CDR3 has 15 amino acids. Per the germline V gene, CDR1 is MDHEN and CDR2 is SYDVKM. The junction had 9 bases not matched to a gene; V was cut back by 4 bases and J by 7 bases. The CDR3 DNA reads TGTGCCAGCAGTTACGCGGACAGGGTTTCACAGCCCCAGCATTTT. Amino acid sequence: CASSYADRVSQPQHF.

This chain connects TRBV27 to TRBJ1-1; 8 bases map to TRBD1. This CDR3 contains 13 residues. With V trimmed by 6 bases and J by 6 bases, 6 bases remained unmatched. CDR1 is MNHEY and CDR2 is SMNVEV in the germline V gene (reference sequence). The CDR3: CASRKQGVAEAFF. CDR3 in DNA: TGTGCCAGCAGGAAACAGGGGGTGGCTGAAGCTTTCTTT.

The V call is TRBV3-1 (or the pseudogene TRBV3-2), the J call TRBJ2-2, with D maybe TRBD1 (5 bases). The CDR3 is 19 amino acids. V was cut by 1 base and J by 2 bases, with 20 bases left in between. Germline V gives CDR1 LGHDT, CDR2 YNNKEL (reference sequence). The CDR3 DNA reads TGTGCCAGCAGCCAAGTCCCATTGGGGTGGGGCCGAAACACCGGGGAGCTGTTTTTT. As protein: CASSQVPLGWGRNTGELFF.

V gene TRBV5-1 combines with J gene TRBJ1-5; D is possibly TRBD1 (6 bases). V was trimmed by 0 bases and J by 5 bases, leaving 9 bases between them. CDR1 is SGHRS, CDR2 YFSETQ, per germline. The length of the CDR3 is 14 residues. CDR3 DNA sequence: TGCGCCAGCAGCTTGGACAGGGCGGATCAGCCCCAGCATTTT. Its protein product is CASSLDRADQPQHF.

V gene TRBV6-4 combines with J gene TRBJ2-1; 10 positions match TRBD2. Germline CDR1 MRHNA, CDR2 SNTAGT. This CDR3 contains 14 residues. Unmatched junction bases numbered 5, after V lost 3 bases and J lost 9 bases. The CDR3 DNA reads as TGTGCCAGCAGTGAAGCGGGAGGGGAGTTTGAGCAGTTCTTC. It yields the protein CASSEAGGEFEQFF.

J is TRBJ1-4 and V is TRBV6-6; 8 bases align to TRBD1. Germline CDR1 is MNHNY and CDR2 is SVGAGI (reference sequence). V lost 4 bases to trimming and J lost 8 bases; unmatched junction nucleotides: 6. The CDR3 runs 14 residues. The CDR3 DNA reads as TGTGCCAGCAGTTTTCAGGGGGCAAGCGAAAAACTGTTTTTT. Its translation: CASSFQGASEKLFF.

The chain couples TRBV3-1 (or the pseudogene TRBV3-2) to TRBJ2-3; D gene uncertain. The CDR3 contains 16 residues. V gave up 0 bases and J gave up 4 bases, with 14 bases separating them. Germline loops: CDR1 LGHDT, CDR2 YNNKEL (reference sequence). For the CDR3, the DNA is TGTGCCAGCAGCCAAGATTCCCTTAGCATGGCAGATACGCAGTATTTT. Translating it yields CASSQDSLSMADTQYF.

The DNA of the CDR3 is TGTGCCAGCAGCTTAGACAGGGTCTCAGATACGCAGTATTTT. It is translated as CASSLDRVSDTQYF. The V gene is TRBV7-9, the J gene TRBJ2-3; D might be TRBD1 (6 bases). Trimming removed 1 base from V and 4 bases from J, with 9 bases in between. The CDR3 consists of 14 residues. Germline CDR1 reads SEHNR; CDR2 reads FQNEAQ (reference sequence).

This rearrangement joins TRBV5-4 to TRBJ2-3, with 10 bases matching TRBD1. The CDR3 contains 15 residues. The junction had 7 bases not matched to a gene; V was cut back by 5 bases and J by 4 bases. In germline, CDR1 is SGHNT, CDR2 YYREEE (reference sequence). The CDR3 DNA is TGTGCCAGCAGACCCGGTGGACAGGGGGCAGATACGCAGTATTTT. As protein: CASRPGGQGADTQYF.

The gene calls are TRBV28 and TRBJ1-2; 8 bases agree with TRBD1. CDR3 size: 14 residues. V was pared by 6 bases and J by 10 bases, with 13 bases of the junction left unmatched. Per the germline V gene, CDR1 is MDHEN and CDR2 is SYDVKM. CDR3 sequence: CASSPPPGQGPYTF. The CDR3 region has the DNA TGTGCCAGCAGCCCACCCCCCGGACAGGGCCCCTACACCTTC.

This chain links TRBV19 with TRBJ2-6, with a weak D call TRBD1 (5 bases). Looked up from germline, CDR1 is LNHDA and CDR2 is SQIVND (reference sequence). With 6 bases removed from V and 3 bases from J, the gap between germline ends came to 21 bases. The CDR3 is made up of 18 amino acids. The CDR3 DNA is TGTGCCAGTAGGGACCGATTCATCCAGGGTAATGGGGCCAACGTCCTGACTTTC. This gives the protein CASRDRFIQGNGANVLTF.

J is TRBJ1-2 and V is TRBV10-3; 7 bases match TRBD1. CDR3 length: 16 amino acids. Germline V CDR1 and CDR2: ENHRY, SYGVKD. V lost 2 bases and J lost 0; bases outside the gene matches: 6. The CDR3 region has the DNA TGTGCCATCAGTGAGACGGAGGGGGCCTCTAACTATGGCTACACCTTC. Residues: CAISETEGASNYGYTF.

The chain recombines TRBV3-1 (or the pseudogene TRBV3-2) with TRBJ1-5, with D maybe TRBD1 (5 bases). Deletions cut 3 bases from V and 4 bases from J, with 13 bases between. The CDR3 runs to 15 residues. Germline lookup yields CDR1 LGHDT and CDR2 YNNKEL (reference sequence). The CDR3 nucleotides are TGTGCCAGCAGCCAGGGGCCTACTCCAAATCAGCCCCAGCATTTT. Translating gives CASSQGPTPNQPQHF.

The rearrangement uses TRBV5-1 and TRBJ2-3; perhaps TRBD1 as D (6 bases). Germline V gene sequence: CDR1 SGHRS, CDR2 YFSETQ. The V and J ends lost 4 bases and 5 bases respectively, with 11 bases between them. This CDR3 has 13 amino acids. The CDR3: CASSLPGVDTQYF. The CDR3 DNA reads TGCGCCAGCAGCCTGCCAGGGGTAGATACGCAGTATTTT.

This clone is a singleton in its sample. This sequence joins TRBV5-4 and TRBJ2-2, with D perhaps TRBD1 (5 bases). V shed 4 bases and J shed 4 bases, with 11 bases lying between them. This CDR3 has 14 amino acids. Per germline, CDR1 SGHNT and CDR2 YYREEE (reference sequence). Written as DNA, the CDR3 is TGTGCCAGCAGCGTAGGACACTCCACCGGGGAGCTGTTTTTT. Its protein product is CASSVGHSTGELFF.

The V and J genes are TRBV5-6 and TRBJ2-7; 7 positions match TRBD1. The CDR3 extends over 14 amino acids. Germline V gene lookup returns CDR1 SGHDT and CDR2 YYEEEE. After removal of 2 bases from V and 0 bases from J, the junction contained 2 bases not matched to a gene. The CDR3, as DNA: TGTGCCAGCAGCTTCGGGACAGACTCCTACGAGCAGTACTTC. This codes for CASSFGTDSYEQYF.

The CDR3 nucleotides are TGTGCCATCAGTGATCTAGCGGGCCGGGAGACCCAGTACTTC. Residues: CAISDLAGRETQYF. The chain recombines TRBV10-3 with TRBJ2-5; 8 bases are a match to TRBD2. The J segment lost 5 bases and the V segment lost 3 bases, leaving 5 bases of the junction unmatched. Looked up from germline, CDR1 is ENHRY and CDR2 is SYGVKD. The CDR3 contains 14 residues.

The rearrangement joins TRBV6-4 to TRBJ2-3; D is undetermined. Per the germline V gene, CDR1 is MRHNA and CDR2 is SNTAGT. The CDR3 has 13 amino acids. Trimming shortened V by 4 bases and J by 2 bases, and 7 bases separated the two germline ends. CDR3: CASSVEVTDTQYF. The CDR3 bases are TGTGCCAGCAGTGTAGAGGTCACAGATACGCAGTATTTT.

V is TRBV16 and J is TRBJ1-4, with D unclear. Trimming took 0 bases from V and 2 from J, leaving 7 bases between them. CDR3 length: 15 amino acids. The germline V gene encodes CDR1 KGHSY and CDR2 FQNENV. The CDR3 region has the DNA TGTGCCAGCAGCCAATCTGAACAGACTAATGAAAAACTGTTTTTT. This codes for CASSQSEQTNEKLFF.

In its sample, this clone was seen many times. The chain uses TRBV18 and TRBJ2-7, with 14 bases lining up with TRBD2. Germline CDR1 is KGHSH and CDR2 is LQKENI. The CDR3 has 17 residues. V lost 4 bases and J lost 2; bases outside the gene matches: 7. The CDR3 loop is CASSRGTSGSNAYEQYF. Here the CDR3 DNA reads TGTGCCAGCTCACGAGGGACTAGCGGGAGTAATGCCTACGAGCAGTACTTC. The full variable domain, completed using reference TRBV18 and TRBJ2-7, is NAGVMQNPRHLVRRRGQEARLRCSPMKGHSHVYWYRQLPEEGLKFMVYLQKENIIDESGMPKERFSAEFPKEGPSILRIQQVVRGDSAAYFCASSRGTSGSNAYEQYFGPGTRLTVT.